This T cell receptor beta chain was identified during a study of cytomegalovirus exposure and HLA in healthy donors. The repertoire was sequenced with immunoSEQ multiplex PCR; TCRdb's copy has only in-frame clones and lacks some. This sample has 150,000 to 200,000 clones, with 85% found just once. Study findings and constraints: It was found in a later analysis that first-cohort TCR clusters tended to co-occur in the 90 to 150 validation repertoires. Cytomegalovirus-associated status was assigned to some 180 TCR beta chains. Most observed TCR sequences were rare, whereas some public TCRs were detected in many donors.

Germline V gene sequence: CDR1 KGHSH, CDR2 LQKENI. This CDR3 has 14 residues. V trimming: 3 bases; J trimming: 4 bases; junction bases outside the gene matches: 5. About this clone: What it binds is not known.

This chain connects TRBV18 to TRBJ1-2; TRBD1 matches at 7 bases. This clonotype originated in a man in his thirties or forties in good health and CMV-seropositive. Material for sequencing was PBMCs. The CDR3 loop is CASSPQTGRYGYTF. As DNA, the CDR3 is TGTGCCAGCTCACCTCAGACAGGGCGCTATGGCTACACCTTC.